This T cell receptor (beta chain) was sequenced during a study of post-analysis software for immune sequencing data. Study-level points and caveats: With TRBV5-6, TRBV5-1 and TRBV20-1 included, a handful of TRBV segments were more frequent in patients than in controls.

cDNA libraries of TCR beta carried unique molecular identifiers. In TCRdb, the PCR reads were re-called with MiXCR into one record per CDR3 protein. The sample lists hundreds of thousands of distinct CDR3 sequences, around 40% seen once, with roughly an eighth in the top ten. There are 14 residues in the CDR3. Per the germline V gene, CDR1 is DFQATT and CDR2 is SNEGSKA (reference sequence). With V trimmed by 3 bases and J by 9 bases, 8 bases remained unmatched. This clonotype was recorded many times. The antigen remains undetermined. The chain has TRBV20-1 and TRBJ2-1; 10 nucleotides agree with TRBD2. This TCR derives from a girl aged 10-17 years with multiple sclerosis. The sample consisted of blood. CDR3 residues: CSARPPSGSGEQFF. CDR3 bases: TGCAGTGCTAGGCCTCCTAGCGGGAGCGGTGAGCAGTTCTTC.